These T cell receptor beta chains were read from a single sample in a study of long-term antiretroviral therapy in people with HIV. Here immunoSEQ multiplex PCR was the method, and the copy in TCRdb shows in-frame clones only, minus some. The data contain 25,000 to 35,000 clones, 70% to 90% of them seen just once; the ten biggest clones take up roughly 3.8%. The sample here was unsorted PBMCs, taken 0.8 years before starting antiretroviral therapy. All receptors come from a man aged 18 to 35 with HIV. The CDR3 runs from the conserved cysteine through the conserved F or W. D genes are given only for firm matches. Clone sizes are given selectively: once, few, many, or a class where the clone is expanded.

j_call: TRBJ1-1
v_call: TRBV10-3
clone_size: NA
d_call: NA
cdr3_nt: TGTGCCATCAGTGAGTCAGGTATCGGCCAACCCGAAGCTTTCTTT
cdr3_aa: CAISESGIGQPEAFF

j_call: TRBJ1-2
v_call: TRBV7-9
clone_size: NA
d_call: NA
cdr3_nt: TGTGCCAGCAGACCTGCCCGGACAGCCTATGGCTACACCTTC
cdr3_aa: CASRPARTAYGYTF

j_call: TRBJ1-2
v_call: TRBV9
clone_size: few
d_call: TRBD1
cdr3_nt: TGTGCCAGCAGCCCTACCGGGACAGTGGATGGCTACACCTTC
cdr3_aa: CASSPTGTVDGYTF

j_call: TRBJ2-3
v_call: TRBV6-1
clone_size: NA
d_call: NA
cdr3_nt: TGTGCCAGCATCCTTCGCGCTCGCCCCACAGATACGCAGTATTTT
cdr3_aa: CASILRARPTDTQYF

j_call: TRBJ2-3
v_call: TRBV10-3
clone_size: NA
d_call: NA
cdr3_nt: TGTGCCATCAGGGGGGCGACTAGCACGGAACATACGCAGTATTTT
cdr3_aa: CAIRGATSTEHTQYF

j_call: TRBJ2-1
v_call: TRBV5-1
clone_size: NA
d_call: TRBD1
cdr3_nt: TGCGCCAGCAGCTCGGGGACAGCTCTCTACAATGAGCAGTTCTTC
cdr3_aa: CASSSGTALYNEQFF

j_call: TRBJ2-5
v_call: TRBV7-9
clone_size: NA
d_call: NA
cdr3_nt: TGTGCCAGCAGCAATGACAGATCCTATGAGACCCAGTACTTC
cdr3_aa: CASSNDRSYETQYF

j_call: TRBJ2-7
v_call: TRBV18
clone_size: NA
d_call: TRBD1
cdr3_nt: TGTGCCAGCTCACCGCGGACAGGGTTCTCCTACGAGCAGTACTTC
cdr3_aa: CASSPRTGFSYEQYF

j_call: TRBJ2-7
v_call: TRBV18
clone_size: NA
d_call: TRBD2
cdr3_nt: TGTGCCAGCTCACCACTAGCGGGAATCTCCTACGAGCAGTACTTC
cdr3_aa: CASSPLAGISYEQYF

j_call: TRBJ1-6
v_call: TRBV4-3
clone_size: NA
d_call: NA
cdr3_nt: TGCGCCAGCAGCCAAGATGCAGGGTGGGGTTCACCCCTCCACTTT
cdr3_aa: CASSQDAGWGSPLHF

j_call: TRBJ1-2
v_call: TRBV6-5
clone_size: NA
d_call: NA
cdr3_nt: TGTGCCAGCAGTTTAGGCCGGACTGGGAACTATGGCTACACCTTC
cdr3_aa: CASSLGRTGNYGYTF

j_call: TRBJ2-7
v_call: TRBV30
clone_size: NA
d_call: NA
cdr3_nt: TGTGCCTGGAGTGGGCAGGGCTACGAGCAGTACTTC
cdr3_aa: CAWSGQGYEQYF

j_call: TRBJ1-5
v_call: TRBV6-1
clone_size: NA
d_call: NA
cdr3_nt: TGTGCCAGCAGTAGTACGGACGGGGTAAGGGGGCCCCAGCATTTT
cdr3_aa: CASSSTDGVRGPQHF

j_call: TRBJ2-2
v_call: TRBV18
clone_size: NA
d_call: NA
cdr3_nt: TGTGCCAGCTCATCAGTGAGAACCGGGGAGCTGTTTTTT
cdr3_aa: CASSSVRTGELFF

j_call: TRBJ2-7
v_call: TRBV12-2
clone_size: NA
d_call: NA
cdr3_nt: TGTGCAAGTCGCTTTATGGAGGAGTGGCAGTACTTC
cdr3_aa: CASRFMEEWQYF

j_call: TRBJ2-1
v_call: TRBV18
clone_size: NA
d_call: NA
cdr3_nt: TGTGCCAGCTCACCACAATACTTAAATGAGCAGTTCTTC
cdr3_aa: CASSPQYLNEQFF

j_call: TRBJ1-1
v_call: TRBV10-3
clone_size: NA
d_call: TRBD1
cdr3_nt: TGTGCCATCAGCGCGGGACGACAGGGCTTAAGCGAAGCTTTCTTT
cdr3_aa: CAISAGRQGLSEAFF

j_call: TRBJ2-3
v_call: TRBV7-8
clone_size: NA
d_call: NA
cdr3_nt: TGTGCCAGCAGCTCCGGGGCCACAGATACGCAGTATTTT
cdr3_aa: CASSSGATDTQYF

j_call: TRBJ2-1
v_call: TRBV5-1
clone_size: NA
d_call: TRBD2
cdr3_nt: TGCGCCAGCAGCGTGGGACTAGCCTTTTTCTATGAGCAGTTCTTC
cdr3_aa: CASSVGLAFFYEQFF

j_call: TRBJ2-7
v_call: TRBV5-1
clone_size: NA
d_call: NA
cdr3_nt: TGCGCCAGCAGCTTGGGGCAGGGCCAGCAGTACTTC
cdr3_aa: CASSLGQGQQYF

j_call: TRBJ1-2
v_call: TRBV30
clone_size: NA
d_call: NA
cdr3_nt: TGTGCCTGGATATCTGGGTATGGCTACACCTTC
cdr3_aa: CAWISGYGYTF

j_call: TRBJ1-1
v_call: TRBV10-3
clone_size: NA
d_call: TRBD1
cdr3_nt: TGTGCCATCAGTGCGTATCAGGGGGCAAACACTGAAGCTTTCTTT
cdr3_aa: CAISAYQGANTEAFF

j_call: TRBJ2-1
v_call: TRBV5-5
clone_size: NA
d_call: NA
cdr3_nt: TGTGCCAGCAGCCCTTGGGGCGACAATGAGCAGTTCTTC
cdr3_aa: CASSPWGDNEQFF

j_call: TRBJ1-4
v_call: TRBV29-1
clone_size: once
d_call: TRBD1
cdr3_nt: TGCAGCATAAGACAGGGGCGAGAAAAACTGTTTTTT
cdr3_aa: CSIRQGREKLFF

j_call: TRBJ2-3
v_call: TRBV7-9
clone_size: NA
d_call: NA
cdr3_nt: TGTGCCAGCAGCTCCACAGATACGCAGTATTTT
cdr3_aa: CASSSTDTQYF

j_call: TRBJ1-3
v_call: TRBV2
clone_size: NA
d_call: NA
cdr3_nt: TGTGCCAGCAGCGACTCTGGAAACACCATATATTTT
cdr3_aa: CASSDSGNTIYF